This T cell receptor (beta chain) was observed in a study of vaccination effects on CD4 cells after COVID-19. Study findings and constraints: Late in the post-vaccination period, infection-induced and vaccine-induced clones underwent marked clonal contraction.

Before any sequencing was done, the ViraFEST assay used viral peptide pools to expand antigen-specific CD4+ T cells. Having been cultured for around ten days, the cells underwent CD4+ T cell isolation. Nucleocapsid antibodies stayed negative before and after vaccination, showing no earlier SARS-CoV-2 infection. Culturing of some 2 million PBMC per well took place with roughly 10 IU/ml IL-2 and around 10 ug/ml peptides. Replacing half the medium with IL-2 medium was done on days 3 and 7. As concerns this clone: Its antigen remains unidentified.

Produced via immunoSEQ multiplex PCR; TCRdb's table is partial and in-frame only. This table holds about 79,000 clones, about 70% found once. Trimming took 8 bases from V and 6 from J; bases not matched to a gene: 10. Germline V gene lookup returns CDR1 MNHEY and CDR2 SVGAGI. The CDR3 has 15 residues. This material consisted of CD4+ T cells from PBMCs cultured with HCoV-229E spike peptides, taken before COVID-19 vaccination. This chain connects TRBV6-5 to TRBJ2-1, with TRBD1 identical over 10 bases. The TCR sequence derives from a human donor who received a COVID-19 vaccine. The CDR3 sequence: CASFTGQGNSNEQFF. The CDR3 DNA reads TGTGCCAGCTTCACGGGACAGGGGAATTCCAATGAGCAGTTCTTC.